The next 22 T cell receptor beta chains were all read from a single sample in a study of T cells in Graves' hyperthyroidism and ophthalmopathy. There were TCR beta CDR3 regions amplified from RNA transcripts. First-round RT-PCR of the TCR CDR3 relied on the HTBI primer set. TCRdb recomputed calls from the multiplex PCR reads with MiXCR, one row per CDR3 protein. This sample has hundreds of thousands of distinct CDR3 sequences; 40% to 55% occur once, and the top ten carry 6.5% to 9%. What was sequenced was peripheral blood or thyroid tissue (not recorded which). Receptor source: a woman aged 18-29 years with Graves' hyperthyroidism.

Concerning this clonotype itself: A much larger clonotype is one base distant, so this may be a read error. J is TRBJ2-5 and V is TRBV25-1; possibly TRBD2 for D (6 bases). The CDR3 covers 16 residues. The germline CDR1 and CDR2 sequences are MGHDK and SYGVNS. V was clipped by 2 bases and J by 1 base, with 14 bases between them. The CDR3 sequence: CASSEGGGSSQETQYF. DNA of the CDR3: TGTGCCAGCAGTGAAGGTGGGGGGTCGTCCCAAGAGACCCAGTACTTC. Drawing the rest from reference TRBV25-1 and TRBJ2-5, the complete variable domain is EADIYQTPRYLVIGTGKKITLECSQTMGHDKMYWYQQDPGMELHLIHYSYGVNSTEKGDLSSESTVSRIRTEHFPLTLESARPSHTSQYLCASSEGGGSSQETQYFGPGTRLLVL.

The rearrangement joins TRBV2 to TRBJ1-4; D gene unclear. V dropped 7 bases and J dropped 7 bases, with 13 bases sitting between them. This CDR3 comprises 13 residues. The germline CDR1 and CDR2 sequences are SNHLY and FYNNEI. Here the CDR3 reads CASIQSRGEKLFF. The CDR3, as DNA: TGTGCCAGCATCCAATCACGGGGTGAAAAACTGTTTTTT.

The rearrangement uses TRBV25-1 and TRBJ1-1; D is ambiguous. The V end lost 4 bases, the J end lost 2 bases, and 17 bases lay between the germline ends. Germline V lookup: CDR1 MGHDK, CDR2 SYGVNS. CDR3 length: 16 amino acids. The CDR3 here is CASSARDPEGNTEAFF. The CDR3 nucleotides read TGTGCCAGCAGTGCTAGAGATCCTGAGGGCAACACTGAAGCTTTCTTT.

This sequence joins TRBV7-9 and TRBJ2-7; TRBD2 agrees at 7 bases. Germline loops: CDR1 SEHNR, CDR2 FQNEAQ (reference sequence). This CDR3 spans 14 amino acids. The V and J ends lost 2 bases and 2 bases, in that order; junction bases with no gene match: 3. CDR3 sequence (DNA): TGTGCCAGCAGCTTACGGGAGGCCACCTACGAGCAGTACTTC. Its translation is CASSLREATYEQYF.

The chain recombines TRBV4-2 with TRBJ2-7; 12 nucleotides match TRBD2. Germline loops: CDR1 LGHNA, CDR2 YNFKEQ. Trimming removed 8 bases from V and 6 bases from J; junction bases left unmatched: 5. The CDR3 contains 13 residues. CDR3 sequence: CASARLAGAEQYF. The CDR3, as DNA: TGTGCCAGCGCAAGACTAGCGGGAGCCGAGCAGTACTTC.

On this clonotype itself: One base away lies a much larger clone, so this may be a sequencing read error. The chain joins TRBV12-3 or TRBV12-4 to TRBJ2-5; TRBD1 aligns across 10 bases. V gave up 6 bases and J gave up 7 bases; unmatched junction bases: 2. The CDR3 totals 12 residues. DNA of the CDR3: TGTGCCAGCAGACGGGACAGGGGGACCCAGTACTTC. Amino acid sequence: CASRRDRGTQYF.

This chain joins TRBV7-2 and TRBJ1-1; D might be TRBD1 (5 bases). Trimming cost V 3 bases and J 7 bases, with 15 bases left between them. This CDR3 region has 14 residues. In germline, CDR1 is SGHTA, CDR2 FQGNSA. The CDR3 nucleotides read TGTGCCAGCAGCTTTGACGCGATCACAGGTGAAGCTTTCTTT. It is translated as CASSFDAITGEAFF.

This chain's CDR3 is CSARQGLDQPQHF. The CDR3 DNA reads as TGCAGCGCTAGACAGGGGTTGGATCAGCCCCAGCATTTT. The chain has TRBV29-1 and TRBJ1-5; 8 positions agree with TRBD1. V lost 7 bases and J lost 5; bases outside the gene matches: 7. Germline V gives CDR1 SQVTM, CDR2 ANQGSEA. This CDR3 contains 13 residues.

Here the CDR3 DNA reads TGCAGCTCAGGGGGCACCTATGGCTACACCTTC. Amino acid sequence: CSSGGTYGYTF. V usage is TRBV29-1 and J usage is TRBJ1-2; 8 bases fit TRBD1. The CDR3 contains 11 residues. V was clipped by 8 bases and J by 4 bases; unmatched bases: 3. Germline V gene lookup returns CDR1 SQVTM and CDR2 ANQGSEA.

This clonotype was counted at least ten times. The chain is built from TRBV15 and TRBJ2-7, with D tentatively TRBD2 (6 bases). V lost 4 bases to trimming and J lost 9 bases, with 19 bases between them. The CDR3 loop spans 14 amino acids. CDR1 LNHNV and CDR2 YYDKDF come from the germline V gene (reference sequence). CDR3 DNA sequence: TGTGCCACCAGCACGAGTTGGGACTTCAAGTGGCAGTACTTC. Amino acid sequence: CATSTSWDFKWQYF.

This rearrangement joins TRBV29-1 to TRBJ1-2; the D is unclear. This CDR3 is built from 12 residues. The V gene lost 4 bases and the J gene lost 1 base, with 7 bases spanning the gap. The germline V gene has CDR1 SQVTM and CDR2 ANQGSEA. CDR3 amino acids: CSVVSVNYGYTF. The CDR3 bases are TGCAGCGTTGTGAGCGTTAACTATGGCTACACCTTC.

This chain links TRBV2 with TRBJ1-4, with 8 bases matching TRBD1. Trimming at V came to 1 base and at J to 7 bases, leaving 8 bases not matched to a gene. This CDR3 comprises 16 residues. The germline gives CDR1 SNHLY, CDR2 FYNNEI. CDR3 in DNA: TGTGCCAGCAGTGAAGATGTCGGACAGGGAGGTGAAAAACTGTTTTTT. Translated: CASSEDVGQGGEKLFF.

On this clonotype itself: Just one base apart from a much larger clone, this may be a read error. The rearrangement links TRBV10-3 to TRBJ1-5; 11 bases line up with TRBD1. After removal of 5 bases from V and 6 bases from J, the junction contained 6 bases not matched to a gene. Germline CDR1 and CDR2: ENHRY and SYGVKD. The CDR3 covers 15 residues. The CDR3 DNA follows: TGTGCCATCAGTTCTTCCGGGACAGGGGGTCAGCCCCAGCATTTT. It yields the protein CAISSSGTGGQPQHF.

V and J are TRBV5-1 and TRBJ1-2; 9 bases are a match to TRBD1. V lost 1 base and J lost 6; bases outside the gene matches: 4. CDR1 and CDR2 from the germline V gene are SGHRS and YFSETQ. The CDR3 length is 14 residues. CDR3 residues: CASSLTGGPDGYTF. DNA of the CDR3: TGCGCCAGCAGCTTGACAGGGGGCCCGGATGGCTACACCTTC.

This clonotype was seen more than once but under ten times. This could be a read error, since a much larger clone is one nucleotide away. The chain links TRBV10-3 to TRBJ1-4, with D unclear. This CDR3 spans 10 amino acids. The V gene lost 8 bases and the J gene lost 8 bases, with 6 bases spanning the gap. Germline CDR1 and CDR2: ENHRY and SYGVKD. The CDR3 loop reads CAIGGEKLFF. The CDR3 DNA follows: TGTGCCATCGGAGGGGAAAAACTGTTTTTT.

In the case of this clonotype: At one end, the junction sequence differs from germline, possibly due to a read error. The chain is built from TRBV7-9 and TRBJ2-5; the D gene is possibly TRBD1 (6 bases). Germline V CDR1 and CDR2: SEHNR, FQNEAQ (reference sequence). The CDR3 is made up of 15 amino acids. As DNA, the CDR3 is TGTGCCGGCAGCTTACGCCAGCAGGGGTACGGGACCCAGTACTTC. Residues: CAGSLRQQGYGTQYF.

CDR3 nucleotides: TGCAGTGCCGAAGTCGACAGGGGGAATCTTGAAAAACTGTTTTTT. Its translation: CSAEVDRGNLEKLFF. V and J are TRBV20-1 and TRBJ1-4; 9 nucleotides agree with TRBD1. V trimming: 6 bases; J trimming: 7 bases; junction bases outside the gene matches: 12. CDR1 and CDR2 (germline): DFQATT, SNEGSKA (reference sequence). This CDR3 has 15 amino acids.

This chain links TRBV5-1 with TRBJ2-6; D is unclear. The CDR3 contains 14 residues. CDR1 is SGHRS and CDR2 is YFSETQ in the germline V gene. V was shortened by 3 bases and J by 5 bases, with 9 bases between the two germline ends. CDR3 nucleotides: TGCGCCAGCAGCTCAGAGACACGGGCCAACGTCCTGACTTTC. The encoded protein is CASSSETRANVLTF.

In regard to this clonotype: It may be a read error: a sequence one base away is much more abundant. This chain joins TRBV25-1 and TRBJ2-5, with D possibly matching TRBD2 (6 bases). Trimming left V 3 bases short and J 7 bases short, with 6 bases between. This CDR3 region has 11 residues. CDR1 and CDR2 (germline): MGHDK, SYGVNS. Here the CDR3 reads CASSDGGTQYF. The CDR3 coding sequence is TGTGCCAGCAGTGACGGGGGGACCCAGTACTTC.

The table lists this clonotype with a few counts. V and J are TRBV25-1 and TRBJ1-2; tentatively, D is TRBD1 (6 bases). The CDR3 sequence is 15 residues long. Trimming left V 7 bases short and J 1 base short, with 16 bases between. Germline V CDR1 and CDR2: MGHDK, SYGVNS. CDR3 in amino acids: CASNDGGGNNYGYTF. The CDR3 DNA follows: TGTGCCAGCAACGACGGAGGGGGAAATAACTATGGCTACACCTTC.

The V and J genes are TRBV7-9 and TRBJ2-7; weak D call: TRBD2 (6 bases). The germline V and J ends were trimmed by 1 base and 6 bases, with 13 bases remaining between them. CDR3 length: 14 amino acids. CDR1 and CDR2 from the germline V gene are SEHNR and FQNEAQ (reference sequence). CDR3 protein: CASSLEEGGREQYF. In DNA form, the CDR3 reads TGTGCCAGCAGCTTAGAGGAGGGCGGTCGCGAGCAGTACTTC. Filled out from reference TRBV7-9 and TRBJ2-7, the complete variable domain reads DTGVSQNPRHKITKRGQNVTFRCDPISEHNRLYWYRQTLGQGPEFLTYFQNEAQLEKSRLLSDRFSAERPKGSFSTLEIQRTEQGDSAMYLCASSLEEGGREQYFGPGTRLTVT.

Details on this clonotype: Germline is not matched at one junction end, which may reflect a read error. The CDR3 sequence: CSVTGQSLRF. CDR3 in DNA: TGCAGCGTTACCGGACAGTCCCTTCGGTTC. V and J are TRBV29-1 and TRBJ2-7, with D tentatively TRBD1 (6 bases). This CDR3 is built from 10 residues. Germline values: CDR1 SQVTM, CDR2 ANQGSEA.